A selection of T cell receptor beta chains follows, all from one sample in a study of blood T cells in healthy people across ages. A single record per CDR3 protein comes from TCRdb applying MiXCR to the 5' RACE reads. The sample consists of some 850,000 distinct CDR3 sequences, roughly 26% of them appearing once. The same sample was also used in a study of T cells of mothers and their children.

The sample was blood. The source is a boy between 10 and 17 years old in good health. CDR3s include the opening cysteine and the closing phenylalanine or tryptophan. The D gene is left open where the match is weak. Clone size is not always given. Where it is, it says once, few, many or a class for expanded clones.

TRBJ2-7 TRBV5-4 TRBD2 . TGTGCCAGCAGCTCCTTACTAGCGGGAATGAACGAGCAGTACTTC CASSSLLAGMNEQYF
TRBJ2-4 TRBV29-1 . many TGCAGCGCTGTCCCGGCAGGAAACATTCAGTACTTC CSAVPAGNIQYF
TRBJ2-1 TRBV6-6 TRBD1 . TGTGCCAGCAGTTATCCGGGACAGCGAAATGAGCAGTTCTTC CASSYPGQRNEQFF
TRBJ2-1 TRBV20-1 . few TGCAGTGCTAGAGTGGAGGGGCTACGAGGTCGGCACAATGAGCAGTTCTTC CSARVEGLRGRHNEQFF
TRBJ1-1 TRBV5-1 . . TGCGCCAGCAGCGATCCCGGGACCCCGGGGACTGAAGCTTTCTTT CASSDPGTPGTEAFF
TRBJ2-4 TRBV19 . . TGTGCCAGTAGTATAACTCGGACTACGGCAAACATTCAGTACTTC CASSITRTTANIQYF
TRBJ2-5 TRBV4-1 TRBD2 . TGCGCCAGCAGCCAACTAGCGGGGGAGTACCAAGAGACCCAGTACTTC CASSQLAGEYQETQYF
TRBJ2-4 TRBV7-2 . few TGTGCCAGCAGCTTGGCCAAATACAGGGACGACCTCAAAAACATTCAGTACTTC CASSLAKYRDDLKNIQYF
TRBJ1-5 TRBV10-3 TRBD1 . TGTGCCATCAGACCTGGACAGGGGAATCAGCCCCAGCATTTT CAIRPGQGNQPQHF
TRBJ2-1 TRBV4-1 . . TGCGCCAGCAGCCAACCCCGGACGGATTATGAGCAGTTCTTC CASSQPRTDYEQFF
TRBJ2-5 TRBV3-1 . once TGTGCCAGCAGCCAAGATCTTCTTGACGGGGAGACCCAGTACTTC CASSQDLLDGETQYF
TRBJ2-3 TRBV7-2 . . TGTGCCAGCAGCCCAGAGAGGTGGGGGCAACCAGATACGCAGTATTTT CASSPERWGQPDTQYF
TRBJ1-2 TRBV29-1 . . TGCAGCGATAAGGCCTGGGGGCGGCTCGGCTACACCTTC CSDKAWGRLGYTF
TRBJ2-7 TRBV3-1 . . TGTGCCAGCAGCCCCCATAGCGGCTCCTACGAGCAGTACTTC CASSPHSGSYEQYF
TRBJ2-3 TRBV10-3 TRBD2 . TGTGCCATCGGGGCTAGCGGGACCACAGATACGCAGTATTTT CAIGASGTTDTQYF
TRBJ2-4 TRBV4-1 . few TGCGCCAGCAGCCAAGATTTGAGGAACATTCAGTACTTC CASSQDLRNIQYF
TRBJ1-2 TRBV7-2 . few TGTGCCAGCAGCCGCCGGGGAAACTATGGCTACACCTTC CASSRRGNYGYTF
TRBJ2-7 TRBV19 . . TGTGCCAGTAGTATAAACCTCGGGGAAAGCTCCTACGAGCAGTACTTC CASSINLGESSYEQYF
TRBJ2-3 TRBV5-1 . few TGCGCCAGCAGCTTGATCCCAAGTCCAGATACGCAGTATTTT CASSLIPSPDTQYF
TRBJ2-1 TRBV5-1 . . TGCGCCAGCAGCTTGGATGTGGGACAAACGGCGAGTGAGCAGTTCTTC CASSLDVGQTASEQFF
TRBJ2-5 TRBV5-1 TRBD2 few TGCGCCAGCAGTTCGGGGGGTCCTATGATGGAGACCCAGTACTTC CASSSGGPMMETQYF
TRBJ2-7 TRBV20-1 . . TGCAGTGCTAGAGATTCTCCCCTAGCCTACGAGCAGTACTTC CSARDSPLAYEQYF
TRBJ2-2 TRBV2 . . TGTGCCAGCAGTGAACTGTCGGGGCGAGTGGTCGGGGAGCTGTTTTTT CASSELSGRVVGELFF
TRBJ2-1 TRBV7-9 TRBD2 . TGTGCCAGCAGCCCTCCGGGGAGGGACCACCATCAGTTCTTC CASSPPGRDHHQFF
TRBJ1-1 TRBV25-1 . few TGTGCCAGCAGTGACAGGATGGACACTGAAGCTTTCTTT CASSDRMDTEAFF